These 5 T cell receptor beta chains originate from one sample sequenced in a study of Ad26.COV2.S vaccination and SARS-CoV-2 variants. Assay: immunoSEQ multiplex PCR; the TCRdb copy retains only in-frame clones and omits some. The table lists more than 300,000 clones, about 88% of them singletons. The treatment: roughly 19 received Ad26.COV2.S at low or high dose, single or two shots; several received placebo; per-sample allocation not given. Sampling occurred on day 63 after the first vaccine or placebo injection. The input for sequencing was peripheral blood, taken in a trial of Ad26.COV2.S vaccine versus placebo. These receptors all stem from a person aged 18-60 years who received the Ad26.COV2.S COVID-19 vaccine or a placebo.

This clone was seen repeatedly, ten times or more. The rearrangement uses TRBV6-2 or TRBV6-3 and TRBJ1-4; TRBD1 matches at 9 bases. Germline V gene sequence: CDR1 MNHEY, CDR2 SVGEGT. With V trimmed by 6 bases and J by 7 bases, 6 bases remained unmatched. The CDR3 has 14 amino acids. The CDR3 nucleotides are TGTGCCAGCAGCCCAGGGACAGGGCTTGAAAAACTGTTTTTT. As protein: CASSPGTGLEKLFF.

The chain links TRBV5-1 to TRBJ2-3; D is undetermined. V lost 2 bases and J lost 4, with 8 bases in between. The CDR3 runs 13 residues. Germline lookup yields CDR1 SGHRS and CDR2 YFSETQ. The CDR3 region is CASSLKWADTQYF. The DNA for the CDR3 is TGCGCCAGCAGCTTAAAATGGGCAGATACGCAGTATTTT. The full variable domain, its missing parts supplied by reference TRBV5-1 and TRBJ2-3, is KAGVTQTPRYLIKTRGQQVTLSCSPISGHRSVSWYQQTPGQGLQFLFEYFSETQRNKGNFPGRFSGRQFSNSRSEMNVSTLELGDSALYLCASSLKWADTQYFGPGTRLTVL.

The CDR3 DNA reads TGTGCCATCGCGCTAGCGGGGAACAATGAGCAGTTCTTC. This sequence encodes CAIALAGNNEQFF. The V and J genes are TRBV10-3 and TRBJ2-1; TRBD2 agrees at 9 bases. With V trimmed by 8 bases and J by 5 bases, 4 bases remained unmatched. CDR3 length equals 13 residues. The germline gives CDR1 ENHRY, CDR2 SYGVKD.

The CDR3 region has the DNA TGTGCCACCAGTGATACGTTGAGCACCGCCTACAATGAGCAGTTCTTC. Protein: CATSDTLSTAYNEQFF. This rearrangement joins TRBV24-1 to TRBJ2-1; unclear D gene. V lost 3 bases and J 2 bases, leaving 13 bases between the germline ends. Germline V lookup: CDR1 KGHDR, CDR2 SFDVKD. The CDR3 length is 16 residues.

The chain recombines TRBV28 with TRBJ2-7; the D is unclear. V was trimmed by 5 bases and J by 0 bases, leaving 8 bases between them. The CDR3 extends over 13 amino acids. The germline CDR1 and CDR2 sequences are MDHEN and SYDVKM. The CDR3 region has the DNA TGTGCCAGCAGTCCCTTGGACTCCTACGAGCAGTACTTC. Residues: CASSPLDSYEQYF.